This T cell receptor (beta chain) was recorded in a study of vaccination and CD4 T cells after COVID-19. V was clipped by 4 bases and J by 1 base, with 8 bases between them. The CDR3 length is 13 residues. Germline V gene sequence: CDR1 SGHRS, CDR2 YFSETQ. Cultured CD4+ T cell DNA underwent sequencing with the Oncomine TCR Beta short-read assay. Genomic DNA from cultured CD4+ T cells was extracted. MiXCR was run by TCRdb on the PCR reads, yielding one entry per CDR3 protein. Of thousands of distinct CDR3 sequences in the sample, around 40% were seen once. Remarks on this clonotype: Its antigen is still unknown.

Treatment defined: roughly 11-day PBMC culture with coronavirus spike peptide pools or control peptides (ViraFEST assay). The collection of CD4+ T cells from the unexposed donor took place before the COVID-19 pandemic (2011-2018). The sequence was collected from a human donor in good health. Source material: CD4+ T cells from blood, cultured in vitro. This rearrangement joins TRBV5-1 to TRBJ2-5; D perhaps matches TRBD2 (5 bases). CDR3 residues: CASSQSGQETQYF. The CDR3 DNA reads as TGCGCCAGCAGCCAGAGCGGCCAAGAGACCCAGTACTTC.